The clone carrying this TCR beta chain occurred many times. No antigen is known for it. For CDR3 and TCR beta VDJ profiling, genomic DNA was the template used. One entry per CDR3 protein results from TCRdb running MiXCR on the reads. The sample lists under 250,000 distinct CDR3 sequences; about 62% were seen once. By flow cytometry, patients selected for sequencing had shown an expansion of CD8+CD57+ cells. Trimming cost V 4 bases and J 3 bases; bases outside gene matches: 6. Germline CDR1 is SEHNR and CDR2 is FQNEAQ (reference sequence). This CDR3 comprises 15 residues. The sample belongs to a study of CD8+CD57+ T cells in acquired aplastic anemia. Study-wide background: Across the sorted CD4+ and CD8+ cells, DNA amounts averaged about 3.1 ug. The study, taken as a whole, reports: Patients had approximately 29 CD8+ CDR3 sequences in common with controls (the shared set).

The sample comprised sorted CD4+, CD8+, or CD8+CD57+ T cells (not recorded which) from PBMCs. This chain joins TRBV7-9 and TRBJ2-7, with 10 positions matching TRBD1. This receptor was taken from a human donor with aplastic anemia. CDR3 region: CASSSRDRGVYEQYF. The CDR3 bases are TGTGCCAGCAGCTCAAGGGACAGGGGCGTCTACGAGCAGTACTTC.